These T cell receptor beta chains were read from a single sample in a study of CD4 and CD8 cells across lung adenocarcinoma regions. MiXCR was run by TCRdb on the PCR reads, yielding one entry per CDR3 protein. The sample lists around 25,000 distinct CDR3 sequences; around 50% were seen once. Input material: CD8+ T cells from the center of a lung tumor. The source of these receptors is a male donor with lung adenocarcinoma. The CD4 and CD8 labels of this study may be unreliable. Both conserved end residues are part of each CDR3. The order of the fields is J gene, V gene, D gene, CDR3 protein. D genes are given only for firm matches.

>TRBJ2-4|TRBV27|.
CASSLGAGATNTQYF
>TRBJ2-2|TRBV27|TRBD2
CASIAGGPGTGELFF
>TRBJ1-1|TRBV7-2|.
CASSFPSGWPEAFF
>TRBJ2-2|TRBV27|.
CASFGRPANTGELFF
>TRBJ2-3|TRBV12-3/TRBV12-4|TRBD2
CASTGGASGSTDTQYF
>TRBJ2-4|TRBV6-1|.
CASSVRGLWAKNTQYF
>TRBJ2-2|TRBV9|TRBD2
CASSDSTSGENTGELFF
>TRBJ2-7|TRBV6-1|TRBD1
CASRVRQGKSLEQYF
>TRBJ2-3|TRBV9|TRBD2
CASSVGLESTDTQYF
>TRBJ2-3|TRBV27|.
CARDPGVGVRNTQYF
>TRBJ1-4|TRBV6-1|.
CASSDGGGLYEKLFF
>TRBJ2-3|TRBV6-1|TRBD2
CASAGVAGRHSDTQYF
>.|TRBV4-2|.
CASSQTRGSETQYF
>TRBJ2-1|TRBV10-1|TRBD1
CASSEFGQGSIDEQFF
>TRBJ2-3|TRBV11-3|.
CASSLGLGNTDTQYF
>TRBJ2-2|TRBV6-5|TRBD2
CASRSPPSGNTGELFF
>TRBJ1-1|TRBV27|.
CASSLFARNRDMNTEAFF
>TRBJ2-1|TRBV6-1|TRBD2
CASRPKRGVSYNEQFF
>TRBJ2-4|TRBV10-1|.
CASSGNPGQGATDTQYF
>TRBJ2-7|TRBV6-1|TRBD1
CASTRDRGAYEQYF
>TRBJ2-5|TRBV11-2|.
CASSLVFSGGEGETQYF
>.|TRBV7-2|.
CASSTGTTTYEQYF
>TRBJ2-3|TRBV6-1|TRBD1
CASRWTGALDTQYF
>TRBJ2-1|TRBV6-1|.
CASKTYNEQFF
>TRBJ2-3|TRBV6-5|.
CASSYSMGAGGRDTETQYF
>.|TRBV6-1|.
CASSEGTGLTYEQYF
>TRBJ1-2|TRBV6-1|TRBD1
CASRDREGDGYTF
>TRBJ2-4|TRBV6-1|TRBD2
CASSEGLGGCGQETQYF
>.|TRBV27|.
CASTTPAEISYEQYF
>TRBJ1-2|TRBV6-1|TRBD1
CASTWRQGQIYGYTF
>TRBJ2-1|TRBV7-2|TRBD2
CASSLRGLGGRDEQFF
>.|TRBV9|TRBD1
CASSASIPGTGRPYEQYF
>TRBJ2-3|TRBV12-3/TRBV12-4|.
CASSPGQGPVGRASTDTQYF
>TRBJ1-6|TRBV7-8|TRBD1
CASSLSGQGDSPLHF
>TRBJ2-3|TRBV6-5|.
CASRYQDTQYF
>.|TRBV6-1|TRBD1
CASSEDRVDEQYF
>TRBJ2-4|TRBV7-2|TRBD2
CPSTGRLATNMQYF
>TRBJ1-2|TRBV4-2|TRBD1
CASSQRTGNGYTF
>TRBJ2-1|TRBV6-1|.
CASSETQAGSTDEQFF
>.|TRBV30|.
CAWTWDSHNEQFF
>TRBJ1-2|TRBV6-1|.
CASSEAGGGGGGYTF
>TRBJ2-5|TRBV20-1|TRBD2
CSASFAGGRQETQYF
>TRBJ1-1|TRBV28|.
CASSLISGIEAFF
>TRBJ2-1|TRBV27|.
CASSLLDEQFF
>TRBJ2-5|TRBV27|TRBD2
CASSPPSGTSGMETQYF
>TRBJ1-3|TRBV27|.
CASSLQSGNTIYF
>.|TRBV6-1|.
CASSELRGSGANEQYF
>TRBJ2-5|TRBV4-1|.
CASSRQVSRAETQYF